This TCR beta chain was identified during a study of blood T cell repertoires in COVID-19. Assay used: immunoSEQ multiplex PCR; TCRdb lists only in-frame clones, some missing. The sample lists 30,000 to 40,000 clones, around 85% seen once, with 35% to 50% in the top ten. The sequence derives from a man aged 55 to 70 with active or convalescent COVID-19. What was sequenced was peripheral blood.

The CDR3 DNA reads TGTGCCAGCTCACCACCACGGACTAGCGGCACAGATACGCAGTATTTT. Protein product: CASSPPRTSGTDTQYF. This chain links TRBV18 with TRBJ2-3, with TRBD2 identical over 9 bases. Germline V gives CDR1 KGHSH, CDR2 LQKENI. J gave up 1 base and V 0 bases, and 2 bases lay outside the gene matches. This CDR3 contains 16 residues. Full variable domain (outside the CDR3, taken from reference TRBV18 and TRBJ2-3): NAGVMQNPRHLVRRRGQEARLRCSPMKGHSHVYWYRQLPEEGLKFMVYLQKENIIDESGMPKERFSAEFPKEGPSILRIQQVVRGDSAAYFCASSPPRTSGTDTQYFGPGTRLTVL.